This T cell receptor (beta chain) was sequenced in a study of glioma-infiltrating T cells. This clonotype was seen ten or more times. The ends were cut back, 0 bases at V and 0 bases at J, with 7 bases in the middle. Per germline, CDR1 SGHRS and CDR2 YFSETQ. This CDR3 contains 14 residues. The iRepertoire nested amplicon-rescue multiplex PCR amplified TCR alpha and beta CDR3s from RNA. TCRdb re-called the multiplex PCR reads through MiXCR, storing one row per CDR3 protein. The sample lists 150,000 to 200,000 distinct CDR3 sequences; over 30% were seen once. Material: glioma tissue, nonneoplastic brain tissue, or PBMCs (not recorded which). The rearrangement uses TRBV5-1 and TRBJ2-7; D is ambiguous. The receptor comes from a human donor with low-grade glioma or glioblastoma, undergoing nonglioma brain surgery, or in good health (not recorded which). The CDR3 region is CASSLGGNSYEQYF. The CDR3 DNA is TGCGCCAGCAGCTTGGGTGGCAACTCCTACGAGCAGTACTTC.